The 19 T cell receptor beta chains in this list originate from one sample, sequenced in a study of cytomegalovirus exposure and HLA in healthy donors. PCR used 60 Vbeta primers and 13 Jbeta primers. The assay was immunoSEQ multiplex PCR, and TCRdb's table has in-frame clones only and misses some. Counted here are under 250,000 clones, roughly 73% occurring once; the ten biggest clones make up about 0.47%. The sample was PBMCs. These TCRs come from a boy aged 5 to 17 in good health and CMV-seronegative.

The table lists this clone with a few counts. The J gene is TRBJ2-1, the V gene TRBV4-1; 7 bases map to TRBD1. The V gene end was trimmed by 1 base and the J gene end by 7 bases; junction bases not matched to a gene: 10. The CDR3 is 16 residues long. Germline CDR1 MGHRA, CDR2 YSYEKL. CDR3 nucleotide sequence: TGCGCCAGCAGCCAAGTACCTCCGGGACAGAAAAATGAGCAGTTCTTC. Protein product: CASSQVPPGQKNEQFF.

The gene calls are TRBV6-4 and TRBJ1-1, with D perhaps TRBD1 (5 bases). The germline CDR1 and CDR2 sequences are MRHNA and SNTAGT. The CDR3 consists of 13 residues. Trimming stripped 4 bases from V and 3 bases from J, with 9 bases between. The CDR3 sequence: CASSGGEDTEAFF. CDR3 bases: TGTGCCAGCAGTGGGGGCGAGGACACTGAAGCTTTCTTT.

The J gene is TRBJ2-7, the V gene TRBV13, with a tentative D call TRBD2 (6 bases). CDR3 length: 15 amino acids. Germline CDR1 PRHDT, CDR2 FYEKMQ (reference sequence). With 4 bases removed from V and 6 bases from J, the gap between germline ends came to 19 bases. CDR3 amino acids: CASSSFRGAGGEQYF. In nucleotides, the CDR3 is TGTGCCAGCAGCTCATTTAGGGGTGCCGGGGGCGAGCAGTACTTC.

The chain couples TRBV11-2 to TRBJ1-2; the match to TRBD1 covers 8 bases. This CDR3 has 15 residues. V lost 1 base and J lost 9; bases outside the gene matches: 10. Germline lookup yields CDR1 SGHAT and CDR2 FQNNGV. Here the CDR3 DNA reads TGTGCCAGCAGCTTAGGGGGGACAGGCCGCCGGAGCTACACCTTC. This encodes CASSLGGTGRRSYTF. Using reference TRBV11-2 and TRBJ1-2 for the parts outside the CDR3, the full variable domain is EAGVAQSPRYKIIEKRQSVAFWCNPISGHATLYWYQQILGQGPKLLIQFQNNGVVDDSQLPKDRFSAERLKGVDSTLKIQPAKLEDSAVYLCASSLGGTGRRSYTFGSGTRLTVV.

The chain joins TRBV4-1 to TRBJ1-1; D might be TRBD1 (5 bases). The CDR3 sequence is 15 residues long. Between the trimmed V and J ends, which lost 2 bases and 1 base, there was a span of 11 bases. The germline V gene has CDR1 MGHRA and CDR2 YSYEKL. CDR3 sequence: CASSQSRTGNTEAFF. In nucleotides, the CDR3 is TGCGCCAGCAGCCAATCCCGAACAGGGAACACTGAAGCTTTCTTT.

The chain carries TRBV10-1 and TRBJ1-1; D possibly corresponds to TRBD1 (5 bases). The V gene lost 6 bases and the J gene lost 0 bases, with 8 bases spanning the gap. Germline-derived CDR1 and CDR2 are WNHNN and SYGVQD (reference sequence). This CDR3 has 13 amino acids. DNA for the CDR3: TGCGCCAGCAGGGAGGACATGAACACTGAAGCTTTCTTT. Residues: CASREDMNTEAFF.

V and J are TRBV9 and TRBJ1-1; tentative D call: TRBD1 (6 bases). The CDR3 is 15 residues long. Germline V gives CDR1 SGDLS, CDR2 YYNGEE. Trimming removed 2 bases from V and 1 base from J, with 12 bases in between. The CDR3 region has the DNA TGTGCCAGCAGCGTTGGGGGGGCGAAGAACACTGAAGCTTTCTTT. It encodes CASSVGGAKNTEAFF.

J is TRBJ2-7 and V is TRBV6-1, with 8 bases lining up with TRBD1. Germline CDR1 and CDR2: MNHNS and SASEGT. This CDR3 has 14 residues. V was pared by 5 bases and J by 0 bases, with 3 bases of the junction left unmatched. CDR3 sequence: CASSMGQVSYEQYF. CDR3 nucleotides: TGTGCCAGCAGTATGGGACAGGTCTCCTACGAGCAGTACTTC.

The chain employs TRBV5-8 and TRBJ1-2; 9 bases line up with TRBD1. The J segment lost 4 bases and the V segment lost 4 bases, leaving 8 bases of the junction unmatched. CDR3 length: 15 residues. The germline CDR1 and CDR2 sequences are SGHTS and YDEGEE. The CDR3 DNA reads TGTGCCAGCAGCCCGGGACAGGGTTTCACCTATGGCTACACCTTC. It encodes CASSPGQGFTYGYTF. Looking up the rest from reference TRBV5-8 and TRBJ1-2 gives the full variable domain: EAGVTQSPTHLIKTRGQQATLRCSPISGHTSVYWYQQALGLGLQFLLWYDEGEERNRGNFPPRFSGRQFPNYSSELNVNALELEDSALYLCASSPGQGFTYGYTFGSGTRLTVV.

The rearrangement uses TRBV10-3 and TRBJ1-1, with D possibly being TRBD1 (6 bases). The CDR3 loop spans 13 amino acids. Trimming stripped 6 bases from V and 5 bases from J, with 13 bases between. The germline CDR1 and CDR2 sequences are ENHRY and SYGVKD. The DNA of the CDR3 is TGTGCCATCAGCGAACAGGGTTGGACTGAAGCTTTCTTT. This codes for CAISEQGWTEAFF.

The gene calls are TRBV7-2 and TRBJ2-7, with D uncertain. The germline V and J ends were trimmed by 5 bases and 2 bases, with 10 bases remaining between them. In germline, CDR1 is SGHTA, CDR2 FQGNSA. This CDR3 region has 13 residues. In DNA form, the CDR3 reads TGTGCCAGCAGCGCCACAGCCGCCTACGAGCAGTACTTC. Translation: CASSATAAYEQYF. Full variable domain (outside the CDR3, taken from reference TRBV7-2 and TRBJ2-7): GAGVSQSPSNKVTEKGKDVELRCDPISGHTALYWYRQSLGQGLEFLIYFQGNSAPDKSGLPSDRFSAERTGGSVSTLTIQRTQQEDSAVYLCASSATAAYEQYFGPGTRLTVT.

CDR3 amino acids: CASSAWLANTGELFF. In DNA form, the CDR3 reads TGTGCCAGCAGCGCATGGCTAGCTAACACCGGGGAGCTGTTTTTT. The chain couples TRBV7-6 to TRBJ2-2; D may be TRBD2 (5 bases). The CDR3 is 15 residues long. Trimming removed 5 bases at V and 2 bases at J, with 12 bases between. Germline V gene lookup returns CDR1 SGHVS and CDR2 FNYEAQ.

As for this clone: Other DNA sequences in the same sample also yield this CDR3. The CDR3 protein is CASSPPSTDTQYF. In DNA form, the CDR3 reads TGTGCCAGCAGCCCCCCTAGCACAGATACGCAGTATTTT. The rearrangement links TRBV7-9 to TRBJ2-3; D gene uncertain. Trimming stripped 5 bases from V and 0 bases from J, with 6 bases between. The V gene's germline CDR1 is SEHNR and CDR2 FQNEAQ (reference sequence). The CDR3 length is 13 residues.

This clone was recorded once. One junction end does not reproduce the germline sequence, and a read error may be involved. DNA for the CDR3: TGTGCCAGCAGTGAATTCGAGGTGAGCAGTCCCCGGCATTTT. It encodes CASSEFEVSSPRHF. The V call is TRBV6-1, the J call TRBJ1-5; no firm D call. The germline V gene encodes CDR1 MNHNS and CDR2 SASEGT. The CDR3 has 14 amino acids.

This chain links TRBV5-8 with TRBJ2-1; 8 nucleotides match TRBD2. CDR3 length: 14 residues. Germline CDR1 reads SGHTS; CDR2 reads YDEGEE. V lost 7 bases to trimming and J lost 6 bases; unmatched junction nucleotides: 9. CDR3 nucleotides: TGTGCCAGCTCCAAGGCGGGGGGTGGCAATGAGCAGTTCTTC. Protein product: CASSKAGGGNEQFF.

V gene TRBV4-2 combines with J gene TRBJ2-5; 8 bases align to TRBD1. Germline CDR1 LGHNA, CDR2 YNFKEQ. CDR3 length: 14 amino acids. The ends lost 2 bases at V and 4 bases at J; junction bases unmatched: 3. The CDR3 DNA reads as TGTGCCAGCAGCCAATCACAGGGGGGAGAGACCCAGTACTTC. As protein: CASSQSQGGETQYF.

This clone occurred a few times. V usage is TRBV5-4 and J usage is TRBJ2-7; the match to TRBD2 covers 9 bases. In germline, CDR1 is SGHNT, CDR2 YYREEE (reference sequence). V gave up 4 bases and J gave up 2 bases; unmatched junction bases: 7. This CDR3 region has 15 residues. The CDR3 loop reads CASSRPGLAPYEQYF. The CDR3 coding sequence is TGTGCCAGCAGCCGACCGGGACTAGCCCCCTACGAGCAGTACTTC. Full variable domain (rest looked up from reference TRBV5-4 and TRBJ2-7): ETGVTQSPTHLIKTRGQQVTLRCSSQSGHNTVSWYQQALGQGPQFIFQYYREEENGRGNFPPRFSGLQFPNYSSELNVNALELDDSALYLCASSRPGLAPYEQYFGPGTRLTVT.

The V gene is TRBV15, the J gene TRBJ2-1, with D perhaps matching TRBD1 (5 bases). The germline gives CDR1 LNHNV, CDR2 YYDKDF (reference sequence). Trimming left V 6 bases short and J 1 base short, with 19 bases between. The CDR3 is 17 residues long. This CDR3 is CATRTELSGLSYNEQFF. The CDR3 DNA is TGTGCCACCAGGACAGAACTCTCAGGTTTATCCTACAATGAGCAGTTCTTC.

CDR3 residues: CASTDDWLGTEAFF. CDR3 coding DNA: TGTGCCAGTACTGACGACTGGCTTGGCACTGAAGCTTTCTTT. The rearrangement links TRBV19 to TRBJ1-1; D unresolved. The CDR3 is 14 residues long. The V end lost 7 bases, the J end lost 4 bases, and 16 bases lay between the germline ends. Germline CDR1 and CDR2: LNHDA and SQIVND (reference sequence).